This TCR beta chain was found in a study of T cell responses to AZD1222 COVID-19 vaccine. General observations from the study: Scientists sampled the repertoires only once the peak T cell response had passed. CD4 TCRs covered the whole spike, strongest at regions 160-218 and 743-854.

Concerning this clone itself: The target antigen is unknown.

Data came from immunoSEQ multiplex PCR; TCRdb stores just in-frame clones and leaves some out. The sample consists of more than 100,000 clones, 92% of them appearing once. The CDR3 spans 14 residues. The germline V gene encodes CDR1 GTSNPN and CDR2 SVGIG (reference sequence). The ends were cut back, 5 bases at V and 4 bases at J, with 17 bases in the middle. The clonotype comes from an adult in good health. The rearrangement uses TRBV30 and TRBJ1-1; maybe TRBD1 (6 bases). Sequenced material: peripheral blood, taken on day 0 of AZD1222 vaccination. The CDR3 DNA sequence: TGTGCCTGGGAGGGGGGGGTCTGGGGCACTGAAGCTTTCTTT. The encoded protein is CAWEGGVWGTEAFF.